This T cell receptor beta chain was retrieved from a study of T cells after yellow fever vaccination. This clonotype has just a few counts. TCRdb re-called the 5' RACE reads with MiXCR, one entry per CDR3 protein. The sample has 150,000 to 200,000 distinct CDR3 sequences; approximately 11% are singletons. The V end was cut by 5 bases, the J end by 1 base, with 12 bases between. The CDR3 is 14 amino acids. In germline, CDR1 is SEHNR, CDR2 FQNEAQ (reference sequence). This clonotype was obtained from a man between 18 and 35 years old who received the YFV17D yellow fever vaccine. The V call is TRBV7-9, the J call TRBJ2-7; D possibly uses TRBD1 or TRBD2 (5 bases each). The source was CD8+ T cells sorted from PBMCs, collected 15 days after the yellow fever booster vaccination. The CDR3 protein is CASSPGRLSYEQYF. The CDR3 bases are TGTGCCAGCAGCCCAGGGAGACTATCCTACGAGCAGTACTTC. The variable domain in full, completed from reference TRBV7-9 and TRBJ2-7, reads DTGVSQNPRHKITKRGQNVTFRCDPISEHNRLYWYRQTLGQGPEFLTYFQNEAQLEKSRLLSDRFSAERPKGSFSTLEIQRTEQGDSAMYLCASSPGRLSYEQYFGPGTRLTVT.